The T cell receptor (beta chain) described here comes from a study of patients with pleural tuberculosis. Germline CDR1 and CDR2: MDHEN and SYDVKM. The CDR3 extends over 15 amino acids. The V gene lost 6 bases and the J gene lost 5 bases, with 20 bases spanning the gap. Via MiXCR, TCRdb re-called the reads, giving one row per CDR3 protein. This sample has approximately 50,000 distinct CDR3 sequences, with less than 8% found just once. This chain joins TRBV28 and TRBJ2-7; possibly TRBD2 for D (6 bases). The clonotype originates from a human donor with pleural tuberculosis. The CDR3 sequence: CASRNAGTLNDEQYF. As DNA, the CDR3 is TGTGCCAGCAGGAATGCTGGGACTCTGAACGACGAGCAGTACTTC.